One and the same sample provided the 31 T cell receptor beta chains below, sequenced in a study of CD8 T cells in Susac syndrome. A quantity of about 0.45 to 1 ug RNA underwent reverse transcription using random hexamers. TCRdb re-derived calls from the immunoSEQ multiplex PCR reads in MiXCR, one entry per CDR3 protein. The sample has about 110,000 distinct CDR3 sequences; 96% are singletons. The sequenced sample was CD4+ T cells from PBMCs. These receptors all come from a human donor in good health.

The chain carries TRBV6-5 and TRBJ2-2; D is perhaps TRBD2 (5 bases). V was cut by 3 bases and J by 4 bases, with 15 bases left in between. The CDR3 extends over 16 amino acids. Germline CDR1 is MNHEY and CDR2 is SVGAGI. In DNA, the CDR3 is TGTGCCAGCAGTTATCTAGCCCGAAGGAGCACCGGGGAGCTGTTTTTT. Residues: CASSYLARRSTGELFF.

The V and J genes are TRBV2 and TRBJ2-7; the D gene is possibly TRBD1 (6 bases). Germline V gene sequence: CDR1 SNHLY, CDR2 FYNNEI. V was trimmed by 3 bases and J by 3 bases, leaving 9 bases between them. The CDR3 consists of 13 residues. Here the CDR3 reads CASSDLGGYEQYF. DNA of the CDR3: TGTGCCAGCAGTGATTTAGGGGGCTACGAGCAGTACTTC.

The chain employs TRBV27 and TRBJ2-5; no reliable D call. CDR1 is MNHEY and CDR2 is SMNVEV in the germline V gene (reference sequence). V was trimmed by 4 bases and J by 5 bases, leaving 11 bases between them. There are 13 residues in the CDR3. The DNA for the CDR3 is TGTGCCAGCAGTTCCCCGACCCGCGAGACCCAGTACTTC. Protein: CASSSPTRETQYF.

This clonotype was found once. J is TRBJ2-3 and V is TRBV2, with D unresolved. The ends were cut back, 4 bases at V and 0 bases at J, with 8 bases in the middle. Germline CDR1 SNHLY, CDR2 FYNNEI. The CDR3 covers 14 residues. The CDR3 bases are TGTGCCAGCAGTGGCAGCACTAGCACAGATACGCAGTATTTT. It codes for CASSGSTSTDTQYF. Looking up the rest from reference TRBV2 and TRBJ2-3 gives the full variable domain: EPEVTQTPSHQVTQMGQEVILRCVPISNHLYFYWYRQILGQKVEFLVSFYNNEISEKSEIFDDQFSVERPDGSNFTLKIRSTKLEDSAMYFCASSGSTSTDTQYFGPGTRLTVL.

V and J are TRBV7-2 and TRBJ2-3; D gene ambiguous. Germline V gene data show CDR1 as SGHTA and CDR2 as FQGNSA. The CDR3 is 15 amino acids. Trimming left V 1 base short and J 3 bases short, with 11 bases between. The CDR3 protein is CASSLDLGRTDTQYF. Here the CDR3 DNA reads TGTGCCAGCAGCTTAGACTTGGGTCGGACAGATACGCAGTATTTT.

The chain joins TRBV6-2 or TRBV6-3 to TRBJ2-3; a weak D match, TRBD2 (6 bases). Trimming left V 2 bases short and J 4 bases short, with 10 bases between. Germline V gene data show CDR1 as MNHEY and CDR2 as SVGEGT. This CDR3 has 14 residues. The CDR3 DNA reads TGTGCCAGCAGTTACCCGGGACTCCCAGATACGCAGTATTTT. Translating gives CASSYPGLPDTQYF.

The V call is TRBV20-1, the J call TRBJ2-5; 9 bases agree with TRBD2. Germline-derived CDR1 and CDR2 are DFQATT and SNEGSKA (reference sequence). V shed 1 base, J shed 5 bases, and the junction held 5 bases outside the gene matches. The CDR3 is 14 amino acids. In DNA form, the CDR3 reads TGCAGTGCTAGAGTTGCGGGAGGGGGCGAGACCCAGTACTTC. This codes for CSARVAGGGETQYF.

The chain is built from TRBV6-5 and TRBJ1-1; TRBD1 agrees at 9 bases. This CDR3 has 14 residues. V dropped 4 bases and J dropped 5; count of bases not matched to a gene: 5. Looked up from germline, CDR1 is MNHEY and CDR2 is SVGAGI. The CDR3, as DNA: TGTGCCAGCAGTTCCAGGACAGGGGTGACTGAAGCTTTCTTT. This sequence encodes CASSSRTGVTEAFF.

With regard to this clonotype: The junction shows a germline mismatch at one end, possibly a read error. This chain uses TRBV20-1 with TRBJ2-4, with a weak D call TRBD2 (5 bases). The CDR3 covers 16 residues. CDR1 and CDR2 (germline): DFQATT, SNEGSKA (reference sequence). This CDR3 reads CSARDRISASKNIQYF. The CDR3 DNA reads as TGCAGTGCTAGAGATCGGATTAGCGCGTCCAAGAACATTCAGTACTTC.

This clonotype was seen once. The gene calls are TRBV7-3 and TRBJ2-3; D not resolved. This CDR3 spans 12 amino acids. V lost 1 base and J 4 bases, leaving 3 bases between the germline ends. CDR1 and CDR2 (germline): SGHTA, FQGTGA. The CDR3 region has the DNA TGTGCCAGCAGCTTAATTGCAGATACGCAGTATTTT. As protein: CASSLIADTQYF.

The chain employs TRBV4-3 and TRBJ2-5, with 8 bases matching TRBD2. Germline loops: CDR1 LGHNA, CDR2 YSLEER. Unmatched junction bases numbered 10, after V lost 0 bases and J lost 7 bases. This CDR3 comprises 16 residues. In DNA form, the CDR3 reads TGCGCCAGCAGCCAAGATTCCAGCGGGGGCCCGGGGACCCAGTACTTC. Translating it yields CASSQDSSGGPGTQYF.

The J gene is TRBJ1-5, the V gene TRBV9, with D tentatively TRBD1 (5 bases). V was trimmed by 0 bases and J by 3 bases, leaving 10 bases between them. The CDR3 length is 15 residues. Germline V gene sequence: CDR1 SGDLS, CDR2 YYNGEE. The chain's CDR3 is CASSVAGGLNQPQHF. CDR3 in DNA: TGTGCCAGCAGCGTAGCTGGGGGTCTCAATCAGCCCCAGCATTTT.

This clonotype was detected only once. This chain links TRBV7-2 with TRBJ2-5, with a possible D match to TRBD1 (6 bases). Trimming removed 1 base from V and 2 bases from J, with 20 bases in between. CDR1 is SGHTA, CDR2 FQGNSA, per germline. The CDR3 is made up of 18 amino acids. The CDR3 DNA is TGTGCCAGCAGCTTAGGGTTTCCGCTGAGGACAGTTCAAGAGACCCAGTACTTC. Protein product: CASSLGFPLRTVQETQYF.

The rearrangement joins TRBV9 to TRBJ2-1; a possible D gene is TRBD1 (6 bases). The CDR3 extends over 15 amino acids. Germline V lookup: CDR1 SGDLS, CDR2 YYNGEE. V dropped 0 bases and J dropped 4 bases, with 11 bases sitting between them. CDR3 loop: CASSVEDRSYNEQFF. CDR3 DNA: TGTGCCAGCAGCGTAGAGGACAGATCTTACAATGAGCAGTTCTTC. Together with reference TRBV9 and TRBJ2-1, the CDR3 gives the full variable domain: DSGVTQTPKHLITATGQRVTLRCSPRSGDLSVYWYQQSLDQGLQFLIQYYNGEERAKGNILERFSAQQFPDLHSELNLSSLELGDSALYFCASSVEDRSYNEQFFGPGTRLTVL.

The CDR3 spells CASSGPSRPDTQYF. The CDR3 DNA is TGTGCCAGCTCAGGGCCCTCCAGGCCAGATACGCAGTATTTT. The chain combines TRBV18 with TRBJ2-3; no definite D call. The CDR3 totals 14 residues. Germline CDR1 is KGHSH and CDR2 is LQKENI. The V gene lost 5 bases and the J gene lost 4 bases, with 13 bases spanning the gap.

The rearrangement joins TRBV29-1 to TRBJ2-1, with D perhaps matching TRBD1 or TRBD2 (7 bases each). Per germline, CDR1 SQVTM and CDR2 ANQGSEA. V lost 6 bases and J lost 4, with 16 bases in between. The CDR3 sequence is 14 residues long. In DNA, the CDR3 is TGCAGCGTGCTTCAGGGGGGGTCGTACAATGAGCAGTTCTTC. Its protein product is CSVLQGGSYNEQFF.

The V and J genes are TRBV5-4 and TRBJ2-6; no clear D. This CDR3 comprises 16 residues. Germline lookup yields CDR1 SGHNT and CDR2 YYREEE (reference sequence). Trimming took 1 base from V and 0 from J, leaving 8 bases between them. Here the CDR3 DNA reads TGTGCCAGCAGCTTGTACCGTCTCTCTGGGGCCAACGTCCTGACTTTC. Amino acids: CASSLYRLSGANVLTF.

This chain connects TRBV2 to TRBJ2-1; 11 nucleotides match TRBD2. V lost 2 bases to trimming and J lost 7 bases; unmatched junction nucleotides: 4. Germline CDR1 reads SNHLY; CDR2 reads FYNNEI. The CDR3 has 15 amino acids. CDR3 in amino acids: CASSESGTSGNEQFF. In DNA form, the CDR3 reads TGTGCCAGCAGTGAATCGGGGACTAGCGGAAATGAGCAGTTCTTC.

This chain links TRBV30 with TRBJ1-2; TRBD1 is a possible D gene (5 bases). CDR3 length equals 13 residues. The germline V gene has CDR1 GTSNPN and CDR2 SVGIG (reference sequence). V lost 4 bases and J lost 3, with 12 bases in between. DNA of the CDR3: TGTGCCTGGACCCTACAGGCAGACTATGGCTACACCTTC. This translates into CAWTLQADYGYTF.

V and J are TRBV5-1 and TRBJ1-4, with a weak D call TRBD1 (5 bases). V was shortened by 6 bases and J by 0 bases, with 12 bases between the two germline ends. This CDR3 comprises 15 residues. CDR1 is SGHRS and CDR2 is YFSETQ in the germline V gene. The CDR3 sequence is CASTREFATNEKLFF. CDR3 coding DNA: TGCGCCAGCACCAGGGAGTTTGCAACTAATGAAAAACTGTTTTTT.

The V call is TRBV6-1, the J call TRBJ2-7; D possibly corresponds to TRBD2 (5 bases). Germline-derived CDR1 and CDR2 are MNHNS and SASEGT. Trimming shortened V by 8 bases and J by 2 bases, and 16 bases separated the two germline ends. This CDR3 comprises 14 residues. The CDR3 DNA sequence: TGTGCCAGCGTTTTTGGAGGCAGCACCTACGAGCAGTACTTC. This translates into CASVFGGSTYEQYF.

This chain connects TRBV6-5 to TRBJ1-5, with D maybe TRBD1 (6 bases). Trimming pared 5 bases from V and 1 base from J, leaving 12 bases between. The CDR3 is 15 amino acids. Germline V gives CDR1 MNHEY, CDR2 SVGAGI. Written as DNA, the CDR3 is TGTGCCAGCAGTAGGGGGACACAAAGCAATCAGCCCCAGCATTTT. It is translated as CASSRGTQSNQPQHF.

The rearrangement links TRBV5-1 to TRBJ1-6; possibly TRBD1 for D (5 bases). Between the trimmed V and J ends, which lost 4 bases and 8 bases, there was a span of 16 bases. CDR1 is SGHRS and CDR2 is YFSETQ in the germline V gene. The CDR3 totals 15 residues. CDR3 in DNA: TGCGCCAGCAGCCGGAACCCCAGGGACGATTCACCCCTCCACTTT. Translation gives CASSRNPRDDSPLHF. Filled out from reference TRBV5-1 and TRBJ1-6, the complete variable domain reads KAGVTQTPRYLIKTRGQQVTLSCSPISGHRSVSWYQQTPGQGLQFLFEYFSETQRNKGNFPGRFSGRQFSNSRSEMNVSTLELGDSALYLCASSRNPRDDSPLHFGNGTRLTVT.

The gene calls are TRBV25-1 and TRBJ2-3; D is possibly TRBD2 (5 bases). The CDR3 has 16 residues. V lost 2 bases and J 2 bases, leaving 14 bases between the germline ends. CDR1 and CDR2 (germline): MGHDK, SYGVNS. For the CDR3, the DNA is TGTGCCAGCAGTGAAAGGGAGATAATTGTCACAGATACGCAGTATTTT. Translation: CASSEREIIVTDTQYF.

The J gene is TRBJ2-1, the V gene TRBV5-4; D perhaps matches TRBD2 (7 bases). The V gene lost 0 bases and the J gene lost 6 bases, with 13 bases spanning the gap. In germline, CDR1 is SGHNT, CDR2 YYREEE (reference sequence). CDR3 length equals 15 residues. The CDR3 loop is CASSLVFGGPNEQFF. The CDR3 nucleotides are TGTGCCAGCAGCTTGGTGTTCGGGGGGCCCAATGAGCAGTTCTTC.

The chain couples TRBV7-9 to TRBJ2-5; D not resolved. V was shortened by 2 bases and J by 2 bases, with 6 bases between the two germline ends. This CDR3 has 13 amino acids. Germline CDR1 reads SEHNR; CDR2 reads FQNEAQ (reference sequence). Written as DNA, the CDR3 is TGTGCCAGCAGCTTACCCCCGCAAGAGACCCAGTACTTC. Its translation: CASSLPPQETQYF.

The V call is TRBV11-1, the J call TRBJ1-1; 7 bases fit TRBD1. Looked up from germline, CDR1 is SGHAT and CDR2 is FQDESV (reference sequence). With V trimmed by 5 bases and J by 1 base, 4 bases remained unmatched. The CDR3 has 14 residues. The CDR3 DNA reads as TGTGCCAGCAGCCGGAACAGGGGGAACACTGAAGCTTTCTTT. This sequence encodes CASSRNRGNTEAFF.

V usage is TRBV12-3 or TRBV12-4 and J usage is TRBJ1-5; possibly TRBD1 for D (5 bases). The CDR3 sequence is 14 residues long. Trimming shortened V by 8 bases and J by 0 bases, and 11 bases separated the two germline ends. The CDR3 DNA follows: TGTGCCAGCGGCCGGGGGTATAGCAATCAGCCCCAGCATTTT. It yields the protein CASGRGYSNQPQHF.

The chain couples TRBV5-1 to TRBJ1-6; possibly TRBD1 for D (6 bases). V was pared by 4 bases and J by 12 bases, with 17 bases between. The CDR3 extends over 14 amino acids. The germline CDR1 and CDR2 sequences are SGHRS and YFSETQ. In nucleotides, the CDR3 is TGCGCCAGCAGCCCCCAGGGGAATGTTAGACCCCTCCACTTT. Encoded protein: CASSPQGNVRPLHF.

V usage is TRBV20-1 and J usage is TRBJ1-2; D remains ambiguous. Trimming stripped 0 bases from V and 7 bases from J, with 18 bases between. This CDR3 has 15 amino acids. The germline V gene encodes CDR1 DFQATT and CDR2 SNEGSKA (reference sequence). The CDR3 sequence is CSARDPVQLGRGYTF. CDR3 nucleotide sequence: TGCAGTGCTAGAGACCCCGTTCAGCTAGGTCGTGGCTACACCTTC.

This chain uses TRBV3-1 with TRBJ2-3; 7 bases are a match to TRBD2. Germline V gene data show CDR1 as LGHDT and CDR2 as YNNKEL (reference sequence). The CDR3 consists of 13 residues. V was clipped by 7 bases and J by 8 bases; unmatched bases: 9. CDR3 loop: CASTPSERGTQYF. CDR3 in DNA: TGTGCCAGCACCCCAAGCGAGCGGGGTACGCAGTATTTT.